The 26 T cell receptor beta chains given below trace back to one sample, sequenced in a study of cytomegalovirus exposure and HLA in healthy donors. PCR primers comprised 60 Vbeta and 13 Jbeta primers. The table came from immunoSEQ multiplex PCR; TCRdb's copy has only in-frame clones and leaves some out. The data hold under 120,000 clones, with about 68% observed a single time. The sequencing sample was made of PBMCs. These receptor sequences come from a man aged 25 to 40 in good health and CMV-seropositive.

This chain links TRBV11-2 with TRBJ1-1; D unclear. V was pared by 1 base and J by 4 bases, with 16 bases between. In germline, CDR1 is SGHAT, CDR2 FQNNGV. The CDR3 covers 16 residues. The CDR3 coding sequence is TGTGCCAGCAGCTTAGGGTTTGGAGGATTCCTCACTGAAGCTTTCTTT. Its translation: CASSLGFGGFLTEAFF.

The genes are TRBV6-1 and TRBJ2-3; D may be TRBD1 (6 bases). Germline lookup yields CDR1 MNHNS and CDR2 SASEGT. Trimming removed 6 bases at V and 2 bases at J, with 15 bases between. This CDR3 region has 15 residues. CDR3 region: CASREGWGPTDTQYF. As DNA, the CDR3 is TGTGCCAGCAGAGAGGGATGGGGGCCCACAGATACGCAGTATTTT.

This clone was counted between two and nine times. The chain uses TRBV9 and TRBJ2-3; D remains ambiguous. This CDR3 has 12 residues. Germline V gene sequence: CDR1 SGDLS, CDR2 YYNGEE. The V and J ends lost 4 bases and 5 bases respectively, with 8 bases between them. CDR3 bases: TGTGCCAGCAGCCTACGTGGAGATACGCAGTATTTT. Its protein is CASSLRGDTQYF.

The V and J genes are TRBV7-8 and TRBJ1-4; tentatively, D is TRBD1 (6 bases). Germline-derived CDR1 and CDR2 are SGHVS and FQNEAQ. The CDR3 spans 15 residues. V lost 4 bases, J lost 7 bases, and 16 bases lay in between. CDR3 sequence: CASSYAGAGGEKLFF. The CDR3 DNA is TGTGCCAGCAGCTACGCAGGGGCAGGAGGTGAAAAACTGTTTTTT.

The chain uses TRBV19 and TRBJ1-2, with TRBD1 as a possible D gene (5 bases). Germline V gives CDR1 LNHDA, CDR2 SQIVND (reference sequence). CDR3 size: 14 residues. V was cut by 2 bases and J by 4 bases, with 11 bases left in between. The CDR3 is CASSIQGLSYGYTF. The DNA of the CDR3 is TGTGCCAGTAGTATACAGGGATTAAGCTATGGCTACACCTTC.

V is TRBV12-5 and J is TRBJ1-1, with 9 bases identical to TRBD1. In germline, CDR1 is LGHNT, CDR2 FRNRAP. Trimming at V came to 5 bases and at J to 1 base, leaving 17 bases not matched to a gene. The CDR3 is 19 amino acids. The CDR3, as DNA: TGTGCTAGTGGTCAAAGGGGTTCTGGACAGGGGCGCCCGAACACTGAAGCTTTCTTT. Translating gives CASGQRGSGQGRPNTEAFF.

The chain uses TRBV5-1 and TRBJ2-7, with 7 bases lining up with TRBD2. Trimming cost V 5 bases and J 1 base; bases outside gene matches: 6. The CDR3 runs to 14 residues. Germline loops: CDR1 SGHRS, CDR2 YFSETQ. CDR3 protein: CASRNGGLSYEQYF. In DNA, the CDR3 is TGCGCCAGCAGAAACGGGGGACTATCCTACGAGCAGTACTTC.

The CDR3 spells CASRTYPGDPSTYEQYF. Written as DNA, the CDR3 is TGTGCCAGCAGAACCTATCCAGGGGACCCAAGTACCTACGAGCAGTACTTC. J is TRBJ2-7 and V is TRBV2; a weak D match, TRBD1 (6 bases). Trimming removed 6 bases from V and 2 bases from J, with 23 bases in between. The CDR3 runs to 17 residues. Germline CDR1 reads SNHLY; CDR2 reads FYNNEI.

In its sample, this clone was seen a few times. The chain has TRBV11-3 and TRBJ2-2, with D possibly being TRBD2 (5 bases). In germline, CDR1 is SGHNT, CDR2 YENEEA. V lost 1 base, J lost 0 bases, and 9 bases lay in between. The CDR3 has 16 amino acids. The CDR3 coding sequence is TGTGCCAGCAGCTTAGTGGCCGGGGCGAACACCGGGGAGCTGTTTTTT. Its protein product is CASSLVAGANTGELFF.

V is TRBV7-8 and J is TRBJ2-6, with TRBD2 identical over 7 bases. The germline V gene has CDR1 SGHVS and CDR2 FQNEAQ. The V gene end was trimmed by 0 bases and the J gene end by 4 bases; junction bases not matched to a gene: 3. The CDR3 has 16 residues. CDR3 DNA: TGTGCCAGCAGCTTAGCGGGAGGGGACGGGGCCAACGTCCTGACTTTC. Its protein is CASSLAGGDGANVLTF.

In nucleotides, the CDR3 is TGTGCCAGCAGCGTAGGACTAGCGGGGAGAAATGAGCAGTTCTTC. Translated: CASSVGLAGRNEQFF. The chain joins TRBV9 to TRBJ2-1; 11 positions agree with TRBD2. CDR1 is SGDLS, CDR2 YYNGEE, per germline. V lost 0 bases, J lost 7 bases, and 3 bases stayed unmatched. CDR3 length equals 15 residues. The variable domain in full, completed from reference TRBV9 and TRBJ2-1, reads DSGVTQTPKHLITATGQRVTLRCSPRSGDLSVYWYQQSLDQGLQFLIQYYNGEERAKGNILERFSAQQFPDLHSELNLSSLELGDSALYFCASSVGLAGRNEQFFGPGTRLTVL.

The chain couples TRBV30 to TRBJ1-2, with 9 bases matching TRBD1. V shed 2 bases and J 0 bases; nucleotides not matched to a gene: 7. Germline loops: CDR1 GTSNPN, CDR2 SVGIG (reference sequence). The CDR3 consists of 16 residues. The CDR3 DNA sequence: TGTGCCTGGAGTCCCGGGACAGGGTTAGCTAACTATGGCTACACCTTC. As protein: CAWSPGTGLANYGYTF.

This clone was detected only once. The CDR3 coding sequence is TGCGCCAGCAGCTATGGGGGCTCGGACACCGGGGAGCTGTTTTTT. It is translated as CASSYGGSDTGELFF. The rearrangement uses TRBV5-1 and TRBJ2-2; possible D gene TRBD1, 6 bases. Between the trimmed V and J ends, which lost 3 bases and 3 bases, there was a span of 12 bases. The germline gives CDR1 SGHRS, CDR2 YFSETQ. This CDR3 has 15 residues.

The V call is TRBV19, the J call TRBJ2-3, with D tentatively TRBD1 (6 bases). Deletions cut 10 bases from V and 2 bases from J, with 13 bases between. Germline CDR1 is LNHDA and CDR2 is SQIVND (reference sequence). This CDR3 region has 13 residues. The CDR3 reads CAISRGDTDTQYF. DNA of the CDR3: TGTGCCATTAGCAGGGGTGACACAGATACGCAGTATTTT.

The J gene is TRBJ1-3, the V gene TRBV9; possible D gene TRBD1, 5 bases. This CDR3 comprises 11 residues. V shed 8 bases and J shed 4 bases, with 7 bases lying between them. CDR1 and CDR2 from the germline V gene are SGDLS and YYNGEE. The CDR3 nucleotides read TGTGCCAGTGGGGGGGGAAACACCATATATTTT. It codes for CASGGGNTIYF. The variable domain in full, completed from reference TRBV9 and TRBJ1-3, reads DSGVTQTPKHLITATGQRVTLRCSPRSGDLSVYWYQQSLDQGLQFLIQYYNGEERAKGNILERFSAQQFPDLHSELNLSSLELGDSALYFCASGGGNTIYFGEGSWLTVV.

This clone was recorded only once. This chain links TRBV9 with TRBJ2-2, with a weak D call TRBD2 (7 bases). This CDR3 has 17 residues. V was shortened by 4 bases and J by 6 bases, with 22 bases between the two germline ends. Germline V gives CDR1 SGDLS, CDR2 YYNGEE. The chain's CDR3 is CASSTGRGRRGAGELFF. Here the CDR3 DNA reads TGTGCCAGCAGCACTGGGCGGGGGCGTAGAGGAGCCGGGGAGCTGTTTTTT.

The gene calls are TRBV4-1 and TRBJ2-7, with 7 bases fitting TRBD2. The length of the CDR3 is 15 residues. V was clipped by 5 bases and J by 6 bases; unmatched bases: 13. Looked up from germline, CDR1 is MGHRA and CDR2 is YSYEKL. The CDR3 bases are TGCGCCAGCAGCACCTTACGGGGAGGGATTCGCGAGCAGTACTTC. Its protein is CASSTLRGGIREQYF.

The chain joins TRBV5-1 to TRBJ2-3; perhaps TRBD2 as D (5 bases). With 2 bases removed from V and 5 bases from J, the gap between germline ends came to 9 bases. CDR3 length equals 13 residues. The germline CDR1 and CDR2 sequences are SGHRS and YFSETQ. CDR3 nucleotide sequence: TGCGCCAGCAGCTTAGAGGGATTAGATACGCAGTATTTT. Its translation is CASSLEGLDTQYF.

This chain links TRBV4-1 with TRBJ2-7; 11 bases match TRBD1. Germline V gene sequence: CDR1 MGHRA, CDR2 YSYEKL. The J segment lost 7 bases and the V segment lost 1 base, leaving 12 bases of the junction unmatched. The CDR3 consists of 17 residues. CDR3 in DNA: TGCGCCAGCAGCCAAGCCCAGTACCGGGACAGGGGGTTGGAGCAGTACTTC. Amino acids: CASSQAQYRDRGLEQYF.

The chain links TRBV19 to TRBJ2-6; D is ambiguous. The germline gives CDR1 LNHDA, CDR2 SQIVND (reference sequence). The CDR3 covers 16 residues. Trimming took 1 base from V and 3 from J, leaving 10 bases between them. CDR3 in amino acids: CASSIGGRGGANVLTF. The CDR3, as DNA: TGTGCCAGTAGTATAGGCGGCCGTGGTGGGGCCAACGTCCTGACTTTC.

This chain uses TRBV19 with TRBJ1-4; perhaps TRBD1 as D (5 bases). CDR3 length: 14 amino acids. The germline CDR1 and CDR2 sequences are LNHDA and SQIVND (reference sequence). The V gene lost 6 bases and the J gene lost 8 bases, with 16 bases spanning the gap. As DNA, the CDR3 is TGTGCCAGTAGAAGACAACAGGTACCCGAAAAACTGTTTTTT. Translating gives CASRRQQVPEKLFF.

This clone came up a few times. The chain has TRBV2 and TRBJ2-2; D is uncertain. Germline V gene lookup returns CDR1 SNHLY and CDR2 FYNNEI. This CDR3 has 13 residues. Trimming removed 3 bases at V and 6 bases at J, with 8 bases between. This CDR3 reads CASSDEVAGELFF. The DNA for the CDR3 is TGTGCCAGCAGTGACGAGGTCGCCGGGGAGCTGTTTTTT.

This clone appeared a few times. V is TRBV7-9 and J is TRBJ1-3; D is ambiguous. The CDR3 length is 15 residues. Trimming took 3 bases from V and 0 from J, leaving 9 bases between them. The germline V gene has CDR1 SEHNR and CDR2 FQNEAQ (reference sequence). CDR3 residues: CASSFELNSGNTIYF. CDR3 sequence (DNA): TGTGCCAGCAGCTTTGAGCTGAACTCTGGAAACACCATATATTTT. Full variable domain (rest looked up from reference TRBV7-9 and TRBJ1-3): DTGVSQNPRHKITKRGQNVTFRCDPISEHNRLYWYRQTLGQGPEFLTYFQNEAQLEKSRLLSDRFSAERPKGSFSTLEIQRTEQGDSAMYLCASSFELNSGNTIYFGEGSWLTVV.

This rearrangement joins TRBV14 to TRBJ1-2, with TRBD1 matching 7 bases. CDR3 length: 14 residues. The junction had 11 bases not matched to a gene; V was cut back by 9 bases and J by 4 bases. Germline CDR1 is SGHDN and CDR2 is FVKESK. CDR3 nucleotides: TGTGCCAGGGATCCCGAGGGGGCCACCTATGGCTACACCTTC. Its translation is CARDPEGATYGYTF.

About this clone: Distinct nucleotide sequences in the sample also encode this CDR3. The chain has TRBV5-1 and TRBJ1-5, with a possible D match to TRBD1 (5 bases). From germline, CDR1 is SGHRS and CDR2 YFSETQ. Trimming left V 0 bases short and J 4 bases short, with 11 bases between. The CDR3 length is 15 residues. The CDR3 protein is CASSLGQGGNQPQHF. CDR3 in DNA: TGCGCCAGCAGCTTGGGCCAGGGAGGAAATCAGCCCCAGCATTTT.

The rearrangement links TRBV7-2 to TRBJ1-6; D is ambiguous. Germline CDR1 reads SGHTA; CDR2 reads FQGNSA. Between the trimmed V and J ends, which lost 5 bases and 5 bases, there was a span of 13 bases. The CDR3 runs to 15 residues. The CDR3 nucleotides read TGTGCCAGCAGCCTCATCTCGCCGGATAATTCACCCCTCCACTTT. Amino acids: CASSLISPDNSPLHF. The full variable domain, its missing parts supplied by reference TRBV7-2 and TRBJ1-6, is GAGVSQSPSNKVTEKGKDVELRCDPISGHTALYWYRQSLGQGLEFLIYFQGNSAPDKSGLPSDRFSAERTGGSVSTLTIQRTQQEDSAVYLCASSLISPDNSPLHFGNGTRLTVT.